Listed here are 11 T cell receptor beta chains from one sample, sequenced in a study of identical twins' blood T cells. TCRdb ran MiXCR on the 5' RACE reads and lists one entry per CDR3 protein. The sample holds about 370,000 distinct CDR3 sequences, 28% seen once. The sample comprised PBMCs. The receptors derive from a woman between 18 and 50 years old in good health.

This chain connects TRBV11-2 to TRBJ1-1; tentatively, D is TRBD1 (5 bases). The CDR3 totals 15 residues. Germline V gives CDR1 SGHAT, CDR2 FQNNGV. Trimming shortened V by 4 bases and J by 0 bases, and 12 bases separated the two germline ends. The CDR3 DNA reads TGTGCCAGCAGCTCACCGACAGCGATGAACACTGAAGCTTTCTTT. Translated, it gives CASSSPTAMNTEAFF.

The V and J genes are TRBV5-1 and TRBJ2-7; 8 bases map to TRBD1. Germline CDR1 is SGHRS and CDR2 is YFSETQ. V lost 5 bases and J lost 5; bases outside the gene matches: 12. This CDR3 spans 15 amino acids. In DNA form, the CDR3 reads TGCGCCAGCAGGCCTCCGGGACAGGTCATCCACGAGCAGTACTTC. Its protein is CASRPPGQVIHEQYF.

This clonotype was recorded many times. This chain links TRBV12-3 or TRBV12-4 with TRBJ1-6; tentatively, D is TRBD1 (5 bases). Trimming stripped 6 bases from V and 7 bases from J, with 10 bases between. This CDR3 spans 13 amino acids. CDR3 loop: CASRYRQNSPLHF. Written as DNA, the CDR3 is TGTGCCAGCAGATACAGACAGAATTCACCCCTCCACTTT.

Regarding this clonotype: A much larger clone differs from this one at a single base, so this may be a read error. The rearrangement links TRBV7-9 to TRBJ2-1; D uncertain. Per the germline V gene, CDR1 is SEHNR and CDR2 is FQNEAQ (reference sequence). The CDR3 sequence is 12 residues long. CDR3 sequence (DNA): TGTGTCAGCAGCTTAATAGCCCCTGAGCAGTTCTTC. It is translated as CVSSLIAPEQFF.

This clonotype was seen a single time. V usage is TRBV29-1 and J usage is TRBJ1-3; D call uncertain. Germline CDR1 SQVTM, CDR2 ANQGSEA. The CDR3 consists of 13 residues. Trimming shortened V by 7 bases and J by 1 base, and 11 bases separated the two germline ends. The CDR3 sequence: CSAGSGSGNTIYF. The CDR3 DNA follows: TGCAGCGCTGGCTCGGGATCTGGAAACACCATATATTTT.

This rearrangement joins TRBV20-1 to TRBJ2-1, with TRBD2 matching 9 bases. The V gene end was trimmed by 0 bases and the J gene end by 0 bases; junction bases not matched to a gene: 9. The CDR3 has 18 residues. Germline assignment: CDR1 DFQATT and CDR2 SNEGSKA (reference sequence). The CDR3 loop reads CSARDGGRLAASYNEQFF. In DNA form, the CDR3 reads TGCAGTGCTAGAGATGGGGGTCGACTAGCGGCCTCCTACAATGAGCAGTTCTTC.

There are many counts of this clonotype. V gene TRBV29-1 combines with J gene TRBJ2-1; perhaps D is TRBD1 or TRBD2 (5 bases each). Per the germline V gene, CDR1 is SQVTM and CDR2 is ANQGSEA. The CDR3 is 12 residues long. V was clipped by 1 base and J by 6 bases, with 7 bases between them. CDR3 loop: CSVEAGPNEQFF. The CDR3 DNA follows: TGCAGCGTTGAAGCGGGACCCAATGAGCAGTTCTTC.

This clonotype showed up just a few times. The chain is built from TRBV6-6 and TRBJ2-2; 9 nucleotides line up with TRBD2. The CDR3 has 17 residues. Germline V CDR1 and CDR2: MNHNY, SVGAGI (reference sequence). Unmatched junction bases numbered 11, after V lost 4 bases and J lost 5 bases. CDR3 in DNA: TGTGCCAGCAGTTCTACCGGGACAGCGGGAGGAACCGGGGAGCTGTTTTTT. Translating it yields CASSSTGTAGGTGELFF.

The sample holds a few counts of this clonotype. This chain links TRBV11-2 with TRBJ2-7; 8 bases map to TRBD1. The V and J ends lost 4 bases and 7 bases, in that order; junction bases with no gene match: 9. The CDR3 is made up of 14 amino acids. The germline V gene has CDR1 SGHAT and CDR2 FQNNGV. CDR3 DNA sequence: TGTGCCAGCAGCTCCCGGACAGGGATCGCTGAGCAGTACTTC. This gives the protein CASSSRTGIAEQYF. Using reference TRBV11-2 and TRBJ2-7 for the parts outside the CDR3, the full variable domain is EAGVAQSPRYKIIEKRQSVAFWCNPISGHATLYWYQQILGQGPKLLIQFQNNGVVDDSQLPKDRFSAERLKGVDSTLKIQPAKLEDSAVYLCASSSRTGIAEQYFGPGTRLTVT.

This clonotype was observed many times. V gene TRBV4-3 combines with J gene TRBJ1-2; TRBD1 aligns across 7 bases. Germline trimming cut 1 base from V and 1 base from J; bases unmatched to any gene: 0. The CDR3 is made up of 14 amino acids. Germline values: CDR1 LGHNA, CDR2 YSLEER. CDR3 nucleotides: TGCGCCAGCAGCCAAGGGGACAGTAACTATGGCTACACCTTC. Translating it yields CASSQGDSNYGYTF.

Many counts were recorded for this clonotype. This chain links TRBV20-1 with TRBJ2-5; D gene uncertain. Looked up from germline, CDR1 is DFQATT and CDR2 is SNEGSKA (reference sequence). This CDR3 spans 12 amino acids. V lost 3 bases and J 0 bases, leaving 5 bases between the germline ends. The CDR3 loop reads CSARAYQETQYF. CDR3 in DNA: TGCAGTGCTAGGGCATACCAAGAGACCCAGTACTTC.